This passage covers 14 T cell receptor beta chains from one sample sequenced in a study of OX40 agonist ivuxolimab in advanced cancers. The library was made by the immunoSEQ multiplex PCR assay. TCRdb holds this immuneACCESS table with in-frame rearrangements only. Some clones are missing; in checked studies, unresolved V genes explain under half, and the rest has no known cause. The sample records tens of thousands of clones, 85% of which are singletons. The ten largest clones represent about a fifth of the sample. The source was CD4+ or CD8+ T cells sorted from blood, collected in a trial of the OX40 agonist ivuxolimab. These receptors were taken from an adult with an advanced solid tumor such as melanoma, head and neck, liver or kidney cancer.

The CDR3 DNA reads TGTGCCAGCAGTGACACGGCCCGGGGTGAGCAGTTCTTC. Protein: CASSDTARGEQFF. The chain carries TRBV6-4 and TRBJ2-1; D is possibly TRBD2 (5 bases). Germline V gene data show CDR1 as MRHNA and CDR2 as SNTAGT. The CDR3 covers 13 residues. V lost 2 bases, J lost 9 bases, and 11 bases lay in between.

This rearrangement joins TRBV5-1 to TRBJ1-5; possible D gene TRBD1, 5 bases. This CDR3 is 14 amino acids long. The germline V gene has CDR1 SGHRS and CDR2 YFSETQ. V dropped 3 bases and J dropped 2 bases, with 9 bases sitting between them. The CDR3 sequence is CASSSLGGNQPQHF. The CDR3, as DNA: TGCGCCAGCAGCTCTCTAGGGGGCAATCAGCCCCAGCATTTT. Full variable domain (remainder filled in from reference TRBV5-1 and TRBJ1-5): KAGVTQTPRYLIKTRGQQVTLSCSPISGHRSVSWYQQTPGQGLQFLFEYFSETQRNKGNFPGRFSGRQFSNSRSEMNVSTLELGDSALYLCASSSLGGNQPQHFGDGTRLSIL.

V and J are TRBV5-8 and TRBJ1-2; D ambiguous. This CDR3 spans 12 amino acids. In germline, CDR1 is SGHTS, CDR2 YDEGEE. Trimming pared 2 bases from V and 8 bases from J, leaving 10 bases between. The CDR3 coding sequence is TGTGCCAGCAGCTTAAGGGTATGGGGCTACACCTTC. It yields the protein CASSLRVWGYTF.

This chain joins TRBV7-9 and TRBJ1-1; possible D gene TRBD1, 5 bases. Germline CDR1 reads SEHNR; CDR2 reads FQNEAQ (reference sequence). This CDR3 is 16 amino acids long. The V end lost 4 bases, the J end lost 1 base, and 16 bases lay between the germline ends. As DNA, the CDR3 is TGTGCCAGCAGCTCGTTTGACAGTCCGACGAACACTGAAGCTTTCTTT. It yields the protein CASSSFDSPTNTEAFF.

The chain links TRBV5-1 to TRBJ2-1; D is ambiguous. CDR1 is SGHRS and CDR2 is YFSETQ in the germline V gene. Trimming removed 4 bases at V and 6 bases at J, with 8 bases between. This CDR3 is built from 12 residues. CDR3 DNA sequence: TGCGCCAGCAGCCCGTTTACCAATGAGCAGTTCTTC. It yields the protein CASSPFTNEQFF. Together with reference TRBV5-1 and TRBJ2-1, the CDR3 gives the full variable domain: KAGVTQTPRYLIKTRGQQVTLSCSPISGHRSVSWYQQTPGQGLQFLFEYFSETQRNKGNFPGRFSGRQFSNSRSEMNVSTLELGDSALYLCASSPFTNEQFFGPGTRLTVL.

J is TRBJ1-1 and V is TRBV5-4; no clear D. The germline V gene encodes CDR1 SGHNT and CDR2 YYREEE (reference sequence). V was cut by 0 bases and J by 4 bases, with 4 bases left in between. The CDR3 length is 12 residues. The CDR3, as DNA: TGTGCCAGCAGCTTGGCAAGCACTGAAGCTTTCTTT. Its protein product is CASSLASTEAFF.

This chain uses TRBV28 with TRBJ2-2, with 12 bases aligning to TRBD2. Trimming took 7 bases from V and 1 from J; bases not matched to a gene: 7. Germline values: CDR1 MDHEN, CDR2 SYDVKM. The length of the CDR3 is 17 residues. Here the CDR3 reads CASTKTSGGMNTGELFF. The CDR3 region has the DNA TGTGCCAGCACCAAGACTAGCGGGGGCATGAACACCGGGGAGCTGTTTTTT.

The chain uses TRBV7-6 and TRBJ1-2; no clear D. The V and J ends lost 4 bases and 9 bases respectively, with 18 bases between them. The CDR3 has 14 amino acids. The V gene's germline CDR1 is SGHVS and CDR2 FNYEAQ. The CDR3 loop is CASSSSGEESRYTF. The CDR3 region has the DNA TGTGCCAGCAGCTCGTCCGGGGAGGAGAGTCGCTACACCTTC.

This clone was detected ten times or more. The rearrangement uses TRBV5-1 and TRBJ2-5; D gene ambiguous. Germline CDR1 SGHRS, CDR2 YFSETQ. Trimming pared 8 bases from V and 5 bases from J, leaving 19 bases between. This CDR3 comprises 14 residues. CDR3 sequence (DNA): TGCGCCAGTCCCACACATACTGCGCGGGAGACCCAGTACTTC. It translates to CASPTHTARETQYF.

The chain joins TRBV7-3 to TRBJ1-1; D remains unclear. Germline V gene data show CDR1 as SGHTA and CDR2 as FQGTGA. There are 14 residues in the CDR3. The ends were cut back, 5 bases at V and 7 bases at J, with 17 bases in the middle. The CDR3 DNA follows: TGTGCCAGCAGCCCCGACGTACGCTTGGGTGAAGCTTTCTTT. This codes for CASSPDVRLGEAFF. The full variable domain, its missing parts supplied by reference TRBV7-3 and TRBJ1-1, is GAGVSQTPSNKVTEKGKYVELRCDPISGHTALYWYRQSLGQGPEFLIYFQGTGAADDSGLPNDRFFAVRPEGSVSTLKIQRTERGDSAVYLCASSPDVRLGEAFFGQGTRLTVV.

This chain joins TRBV18 and TRBJ2-7; no firm D call. Looked up from germline, CDR1 is KGHSH and CDR2 is LQKENI. This CDR3 has 13 residues. Trimming pared 6 bases from V and 0 bases from J, leaving 9 bases between. CDR3 DNA sequence: TGTGCCAGCTCTCCTGATAGCTCCTACGAGCAGTACGTC. It codes for CASSPDSSYEQYV.

This chain joins TRBV11-2 and TRBJ2-1, with 10 bases that match TRBD2. Trimming cost V 2 bases and J 7 bases; bases outside gene matches: 5. The CDR3 runs to 15 residues. The germline V gene has CDR1 SGHAT and CDR2 FQNNGV. The CDR3 is CASSLFGLAVNEQFF. CDR3 DNA sequence: TGTGCCAGCAGCTTATTTGGACTAGCGGTTAATGAGCAGTTCTTC.

V usage is TRBV28 and J usage is TRBJ1-5; D not certain. This CDR3 is 17 amino acids long. Trimming took off 6 bases at V and 4 bases at J, with 22 bases between the two ends. Germline V gene data show CDR1 as MDHEN and CDR2 as SYDVKM. Written as DNA, the CDR3 is TGTGCCAGCAGCTCATTTATACCCCTTACTGCTAATCAGCCCCAGCATTTT. Translation gives CASSSFIPLTANQPQHF. The entire variable domain, with the rest obtained from reference TRBV28 and TRBJ1-5, is as follows: DVKVTQSSRYLVKRTGEKVFLECVQDMDHENMFWYRQDPGLGLRLIYFSYDVKMKEKGDIPEGYSVSREKKERFSLILESASTNQTSMYLCASSSFIPLTANQPQHFGDGTRLSIL.

This chain connects TRBV7-8 to TRBJ1-5; D may be TRBD1 (6 bases). The V end was cut by 2 bases, the J end by 3 bases, with 11 bases between. Per the germline V gene, CDR1 is SGHVS and CDR2 is FQNEAQ. There are 15 residues in the CDR3. The CDR3 loop reads CASSLNRAPNQPQHF. As DNA, the CDR3 is TGTGCCAGCAGCTTAAACAGGGCCCCCAATCAGCCCCAGCATTTT. The full variable domain, in which reference TRBV7-8 and TRBJ1-5 provide the parts outside the CDR3, is GAGVSQSPRYKVAKRGQDVALRCDPISGHVSLFWYQQALGQGPEFLTYFQNEAQLDKSGLPSDRFFAERPEGSVSTLKIQRTQQEDSAVYLCASSLNRAPNQPQHFGDGTRLSIL.